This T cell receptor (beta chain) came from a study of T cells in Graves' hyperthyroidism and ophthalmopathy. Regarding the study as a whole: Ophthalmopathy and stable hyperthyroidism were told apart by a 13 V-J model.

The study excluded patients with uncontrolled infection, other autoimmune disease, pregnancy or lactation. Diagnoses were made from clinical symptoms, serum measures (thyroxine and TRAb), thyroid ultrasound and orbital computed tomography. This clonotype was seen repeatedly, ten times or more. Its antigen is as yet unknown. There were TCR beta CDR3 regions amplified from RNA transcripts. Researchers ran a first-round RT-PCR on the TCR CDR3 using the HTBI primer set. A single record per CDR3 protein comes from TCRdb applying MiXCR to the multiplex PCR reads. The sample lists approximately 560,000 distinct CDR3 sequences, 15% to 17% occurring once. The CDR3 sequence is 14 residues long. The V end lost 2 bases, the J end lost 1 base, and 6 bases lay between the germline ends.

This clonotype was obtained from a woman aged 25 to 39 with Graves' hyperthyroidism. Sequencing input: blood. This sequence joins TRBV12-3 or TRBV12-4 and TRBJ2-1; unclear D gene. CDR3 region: CASSLYRSYNEQFF. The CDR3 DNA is TGTGCCAGCAGTTTATATCGGTCCTACAATGAGCAGTTCTTC.